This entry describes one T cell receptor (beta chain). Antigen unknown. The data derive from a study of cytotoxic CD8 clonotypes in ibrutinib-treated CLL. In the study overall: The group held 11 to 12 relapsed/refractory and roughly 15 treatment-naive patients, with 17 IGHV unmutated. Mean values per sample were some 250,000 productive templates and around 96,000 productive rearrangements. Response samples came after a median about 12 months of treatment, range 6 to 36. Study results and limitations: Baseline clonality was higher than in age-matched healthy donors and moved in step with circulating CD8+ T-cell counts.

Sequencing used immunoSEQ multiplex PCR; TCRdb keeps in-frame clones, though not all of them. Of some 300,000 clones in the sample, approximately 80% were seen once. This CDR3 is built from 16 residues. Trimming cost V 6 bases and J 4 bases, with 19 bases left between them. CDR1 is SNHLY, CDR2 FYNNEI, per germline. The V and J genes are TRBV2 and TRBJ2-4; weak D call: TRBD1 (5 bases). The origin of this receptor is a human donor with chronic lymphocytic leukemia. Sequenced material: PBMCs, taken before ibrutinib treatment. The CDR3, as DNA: TGTGCCAGCAGCCAGGGTCCAGGTGCCCCTAAAAACATTCAGTACTTC. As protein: CASSQGPGAPKNIQYF.